The source of this TCR beta chain is a study of blood T cell repertoires in COVID-19. As for the study in general: In each case, the material was cDNA or gDNA derived from T cells, B-cell-depleted T cells, or PBMCs.

In the source study's methods: Amplification with reference gene primers provided the estimates of nucleated cell counts. The protocol was immunoSEQ multiplex PCR, while the TCRdb copy is restricted to in-frame clones and leaves out a portion. That table supplies the V and J calls and clone size; D and trimming were determined from the DNA. There are around 140,000 clones in the sample; roughly 78% occur only once, and 13% to 15% lies in the top ten. This TCR came from a human donor with acute or convalescent COVID-19. The donor label of this sample is uncertain. The specimen sequenced was peripheral blood.

CDR3 DNA: TGTGCCAGCATTCCCTCTAGCGGGGGGGCAAATACGCAGTATTTT. Translation: CASIPSSGGANTQYF. The chain has TRBV2 and TRBJ2-3; 12 nucleotides align to TRBD2. This CDR3 is 15 amino acids long. Germline CDR1 SNHLY, CDR2 FYNNEI. The ends lost 7 bases at V and 7 bases at J; junction bases unmatched: 9.